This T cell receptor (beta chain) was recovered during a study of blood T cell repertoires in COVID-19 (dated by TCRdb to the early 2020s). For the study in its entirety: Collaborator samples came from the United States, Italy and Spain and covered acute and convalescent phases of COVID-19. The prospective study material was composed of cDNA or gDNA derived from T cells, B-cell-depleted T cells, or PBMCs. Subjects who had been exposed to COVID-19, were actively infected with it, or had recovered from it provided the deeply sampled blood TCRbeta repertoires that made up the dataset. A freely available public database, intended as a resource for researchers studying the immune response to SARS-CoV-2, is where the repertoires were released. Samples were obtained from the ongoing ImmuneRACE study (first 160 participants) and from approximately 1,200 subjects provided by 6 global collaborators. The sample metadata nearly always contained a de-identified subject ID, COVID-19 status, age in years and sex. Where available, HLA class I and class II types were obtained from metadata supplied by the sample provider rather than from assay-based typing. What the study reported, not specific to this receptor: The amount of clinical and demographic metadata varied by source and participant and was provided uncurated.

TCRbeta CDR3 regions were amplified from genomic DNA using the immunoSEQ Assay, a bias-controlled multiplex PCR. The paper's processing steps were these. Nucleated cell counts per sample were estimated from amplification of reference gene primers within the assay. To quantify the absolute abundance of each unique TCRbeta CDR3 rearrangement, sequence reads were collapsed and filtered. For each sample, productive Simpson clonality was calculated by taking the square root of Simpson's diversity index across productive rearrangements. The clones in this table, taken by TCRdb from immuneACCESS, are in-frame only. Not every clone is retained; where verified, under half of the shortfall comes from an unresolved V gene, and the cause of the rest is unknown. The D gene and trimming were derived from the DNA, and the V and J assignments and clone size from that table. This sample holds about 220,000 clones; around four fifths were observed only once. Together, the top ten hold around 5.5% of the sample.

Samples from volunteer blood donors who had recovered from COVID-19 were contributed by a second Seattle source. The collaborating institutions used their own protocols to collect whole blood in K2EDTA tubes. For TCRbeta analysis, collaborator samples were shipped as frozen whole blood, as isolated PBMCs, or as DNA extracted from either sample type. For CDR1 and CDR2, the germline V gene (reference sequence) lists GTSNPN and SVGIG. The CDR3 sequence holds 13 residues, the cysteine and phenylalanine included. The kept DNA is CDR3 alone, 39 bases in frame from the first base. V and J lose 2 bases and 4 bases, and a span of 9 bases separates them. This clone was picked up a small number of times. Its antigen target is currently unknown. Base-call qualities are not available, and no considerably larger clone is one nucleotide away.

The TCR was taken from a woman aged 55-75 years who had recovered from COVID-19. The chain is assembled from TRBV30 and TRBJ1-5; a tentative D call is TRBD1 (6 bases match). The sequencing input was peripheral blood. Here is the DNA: TGTGCCTGGAGTCACCAGGGGAATCAGCCCCAGCATTTT. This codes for CAWSHQGNQPQHF.